This entry lists 21 T cell receptor beta chains sequenced from one sample in a study of control samples from healthy donors and cancer patients. TCRdb's copy holds only in-frame clones and misses some; the assay was immunoSEQ multiplex PCR. In the table there are about 130,000 clones, 90% of which are singletons. Sequenced: blood. Receptor source: a man between 18 and 35 years old in good health.

V and J are TRBV5-1 and TRBJ2-1, with 11 bases that match TRBD2. Germline V lookup: CDR1 SGHRS, CDR2 YFSETQ. After removal of 7 bases from V and 5 bases from J, the junction contained 8 bases not matched to a gene. This CDR3 has 15 amino acids. CDR3 loop: CASRTGTSGHNEQFF. The DNA for the CDR3 is TGCGCCAGCCGGACCGGGACTAGCGGTCACAATGAGCAGTTCTTC.

The chain is built from TRBV5-1 and TRBJ2-3; D not certain. Deletions cut 2 bases from V and 6 bases from J, with 19 bases between. CDR1 is SGHRS and CDR2 is YFSETQ in the germline V gene. The CDR3 runs 16 residues. In DNA form, the CDR3 reads TGCGCCAGCAGCTTCGGCCAAAGGACGTTCATGGATACGCAGTATTTT. Translation: CASSFGQRTFMDTQYF. The variable domain in full, with the rest retrieved from reference TRBV5-1 and TRBJ2-3, is KAGVTQTPRYLIKTRGQQVTLSCSPISGHRSVSWYQQTPGQGLQFLFEYFSETQRNKGNFPGRFSGRQFSNSRSEMNVSTLELGDSALYLCASSFGQRTFMDTQYFGPGTRLTVL.

V gene TRBV7-8 combines with J gene TRBJ2-5; 13 bases are a match to TRBD2. Germline V gene data show CDR1 as SGHVS and CDR2 as FQNEAQ. This CDR3 has 15 residues. J lost 5 bases, V lost 5 bases, and 5 bases had no gene match. The CDR3 spells CASSTGTSGVETQYF. In DNA form, the CDR3 reads TGTGCCAGCAGCACCGGGACTAGCGGGGTCGAGACCCAGTACTTC.

The genes are TRBV18 and TRBJ1-4; no reliable D call. The CDR3 contains 13 residues. Deletions cut 3 bases from V and 4 bases from J, with 6 bases between. Germline V gene sequence: CDR1 KGHSH, CDR2 LQKENI. In nucleotides, the CDR3 is TGTGCCAGCTCACCTGGGTATAATGAAAAACTGTTTTTT. It specifies CASSPGYNEKLFF. Based on the CDR3 plus reference TRBV18 and TRBJ1-4, the full variable domain is NAGVMQNPRHLVRRRGQEARLRCSPMKGHSHVYWYRQLPEEGLKFMVYLQKENIIDESGMPKERFSAEFPKEGPSILRIQQVVRGDSAAYFCASSPGYNEKLFFGSGTQLSVL.

This chain joins TRBV6-5 and TRBJ2-1; D is possibly TRBD1 (5 bases). This CDR3 is 13 amino acids long. Trimming shortened V by 2 bases and J by 10 bases, and 12 bases separated the two germline ends. Germline V gene data show CDR1 as MNHEY and CDR2 as SVGAGI. CDR3 DNA: TGTGCCAGCAGTTACGATGGGGCACGGGAGCAGTTCTTC. Translating gives CASSYDGAREQFF.

This chain links TRBV15 with TRBJ2-4; D may correspond to TRBD1 or TRBD2 (5 bases each). The CDR3 has 16 amino acids. V lost 0 bases to trimming and J lost 2 bases, with 11 bases between them. Germline CDR1 reads LNHNV; CDR2 reads YYDKDF (reference sequence). Here the CDR3 reads CATSREGTAPKNIQYF. The CDR3, as DNA: TGTGCCACCAGCAGAGAAGGGACCGCCCCCAAAAACATTCAGTACTTC.

The chain combines TRBV5-4 with TRBJ2-2, with 8 nucleotides matching TRBD2. The CDR3 sequence is 15 residues long. CDR1 and CDR2 from the germline V gene are SGHNT and YYREEE (reference sequence). Germline trimming cut 4 bases from V and 1 base from J; bases unmatched to any gene: 3. CDR3 residues: CASSQGLENTGELFF. CDR3 DNA: TGTGCCAGCAGCCAGGGACTAGAGAACACCGGGGAGCTGTTTTTT.

In nucleotides, the CDR3 is TGTGCCAGCAGTTCGAGGACAGGGACTCAAGAGACCCAGTACTTC. Translated, it gives CASSSRTGTQETQYF. The gene calls are TRBV25-1 and TRBJ2-5, with 8 bases that match TRBD1. The germline gives CDR1 MGHDK, CDR2 SYGVNS. CDR3 size: 15 residues. The ends lost 5 bases at V and 2 bases at J; junction bases unmatched: 7.

The CDR3 DNA reads TGCGCCAGCAGCTTTTTACCAGCGGGCCAGGCGGGTGGGGCCAACGTCCTGACTTTC. This codes for CASSFLPAGQAGGANVLTF. J is TRBJ2-6 and V is TRBV5-1; tentatively, D is TRBD2 (6 bases). Trimming took off 2 bases at V and 3 bases at J, with 21 bases between the two ends. The CDR3 length is 19 residues. CDR1 is SGHRS, CDR2 YFSETQ, per germline.

The rearrangement links TRBV6-5 to TRBJ2-1, with TRBD1 identical over 7 bases. This CDR3 is built from 12 residues. The J segment lost 10 bases and the V segment lost 4 bases, leaving 4 bases of the junction unmatched. Germline assignment: CDR1 MNHEY and CDR2 SVGAGI. This CDR3 is CASSLGGGEQFF. The DNA for the CDR3 is TGTGCCAGCAGTTTAGGGGGCGGGGAGCAGTTCTTC.

The chain uses TRBV6-2 or TRBV6-3 and TRBJ1-2, with D tentatively TRBD1 (6 bases). CDR1 and CDR2 (germline): MNHEY, SVGEGT. Trimming pared 0 bases from V and 7 bases from J, leaving 9 bases between. The CDR3 runs to 13 residues. The CDR3 sequence: CASSYSGGPGYTF. The CDR3 DNA is TGTGCCAGCAGTTACTCGGGGGGGCCTGGCTACACCTTC.

CDR3 residues: CASSQGRNNYGYTF. CDR3 in DNA: TGTGCCAGCAGCCAGGGACGGAATAACTATGGCTACACCTTC. This chain connects TRBV28 to TRBJ1-2; perhaps TRBD1 as D (5 bases). Germline loops: CDR1 MDHEN, CDR2 SYDVKM. This CDR3 is built from 14 residues. V lost 6 bases, J lost 1 base, and 12 bases lay in between.

The V call is TRBV30, the J call TRBJ1-4; TRBD1 is a possible D gene (6 bases). Germline CDR1 is GTSNPN and CDR2 is SVGIG (reference sequence). With 4 bases removed from V and 8 bases from J, the gap between germline ends came to 14 bases. The CDR3 has 13 residues. CDR3 sequence reads: CAWTGGFGEKLFF. CDR3 coding DNA: TGTGCCTGGACCGGGGGCTTCGGGGAAAAACTGTTTTTT.

The V call is TRBV2, the J call TRBJ1-2; weak D call: TRBD1 (5 bases). With 2 bases removed from V and 6 bases from J, the gap between germline ends came to 13 bases. In germline, CDR1 is SNHLY, CDR2 FYNNEI. The CDR3 is 14 residues long. The CDR3 nucleotides are TGTGCCAGCAGTGAAAACCCCGGGGCGCATGGCTACACCTTC. It encodes CASSENPGAHGYTF.

This chain's CDR3 is CASSQLGSDTQYF. The CDR3 DNA is TGTGCCAGCAGCCAATTAGGGTCCGATACGCAGTATTTT. V usage is TRBV14 and J usage is TRBJ2-3, with D unclear. The CDR3 runs 13 residues. Trimming took 2 bases from V and 6 from J, leaving 9 bases between them. From germline, CDR1 is SGHDN and CDR2 FVKESK. Supplemented by reference TRBV14 and TRBJ2-3, the full variable domain reads EAGVTQFPSHSVIEKGQTVTLRCDPISGHDNLYWYRRVMGKEIKFLLHFVKESKQDESGMPNNRFLAERTGGTYSTLKVQPAELEDSGVYFCASSQLGSDTQYFGPGTRLTVL.

The rearrangement uses TRBV12-5 and TRBJ1-5, with D possibly matching TRBD1 (6 bases). Germline loops: CDR1 LGHNT, CDR2 FRNRAP. Trimming took 5 bases from V and 9 from J, leaving 26 bases between them. The CDR3 runs 17 residues. CDR3 region: CASGPIDGRRGHGPQHF. CDR3 DNA: TGTGCTAGTGGTCCCATCGACGGACGACGGGGGCATGGGCCCCAGCATTTT. Looking up the rest from reference TRBV12-5 and TRBJ1-5 gives the full variable domain: DARVTQTPRHKVTEMGQEVTMRCQPILGHNTVFWYRQTMMQGLELLAYFRNRAPLDDSGMPKDRFSAEMPDATLATLKIQPSEPRDSAVYFCASGPIDGRRGHGPQHFGDGTRLSIL.

The rearrangement uses TRBV27 and TRBJ2-5, with D tentatively TRBD2 (6 bases). V lost 5 bases, J lost 1 base, and 17 bases lay in between. CDR3 length: 16 residues. The V gene's germline CDR1 is MNHEY and CDR2 SMNVEV (reference sequence). The CDR3: CASSPYGAGIQETQYF. The CDR3 DNA follows: TGTGCCAGCAGTCCCTACGGGGCGGGAATCCAAGAGACCCAGTACTTC.

V is TRBV15 and J is TRBJ1-5, with D unclear. This CDR3 has 14 residues. V lost 3 bases, J lost 4 bases, and 10 bases lay in between. Germline loops: CDR1 LNHNV, CDR2 YYDKDF (reference sequence). CDR3 in amino acids: CATSSMAANQPQHF. The CDR3, as DNA: TGTGCCACCAGCAGCATGGCAGCAAATCAGCCCCAGCATTTT.

The V gene is TRBV7-8, the J gene TRBJ1-2; 7 bases are shared with TRBD1. Germline V gene lookup returns CDR1 SGHVS and CDR2 FQNEAQ. J lost 8 bases, V lost 3 bases, and 15 bases had no gene match. The CDR3 extends over 16 amino acids. The CDR3 is CASSLGQLLRGWGYTF. CDR3 bases: TGTGCCAGCAGCTTGGGACAGCTTCTCCGGGGGTGGGGCTACACCTTC.

V and J are TRBV7-3 and TRBJ2-1; 9 bases map to TRBD2. The length of the CDR3 is 17 residues. Germline lookup yields CDR1 SGHTA and CDR2 FQGTGA. J lost 8 bases, V lost 4 bases, and 15 bases had no gene match. CDR3 coding DNA: TGTGCCAGCAGCTCCGGCGGTCGGCGGGAGGGCCACGATGAGCAGTTCTTC. This translates into CASSSGGRREGHDEQFF. Supplemented by reference TRBV7-3 and TRBJ2-1, the full variable domain reads GAGVSQTPSNKVTEKGKYVELRCDPISGHTALYWYRQSLGQGPEFLIYFQGTGAADDSGLPNDRFFAVRPEGSVSTLKIQRTERGDSAVYLCASSSGGRREGHDEQFFGPGTRLTVL.

This clone was counted a single time. The genes are TRBV6-6 and TRBJ2-2; D is unclear. This CDR3 has 11 residues. Between the trimmed V and J ends, which lost 7 bases and 7 bases, there was a span of 7 bases. Germline loops: CDR1 MNHNY, CDR2 SVGAGI (reference sequence). The CDR3 nucleotides are TGTGCCAGCAATGGAAACGGGGAGCTGTTTTTT. Translated, it gives CASNGNGELFF.